This TCR beta chain was observed in a study of identical twins. Study conclusions and caveats: Insertions were fewer in abundant cord blood beta clonotypes, whereas memory repertoires showed none of this pattern.

TCRdb fed the 5' RACE reads into MiXCR, producing one record per CDR3 protein. Among roughly 710,000 distinct CDR3 sequences listed, around 6% were seen once. This clonotype was detected ten times or more. Its antigen is currently unknown. The material sequenced was naive T cells sorted from blood. The source is a man between 18 and 29 years old in good health.

CDR3: CASSLAHQGYPEQYF. CDR3 coding DNA: TGCGCCAGCAGCTTGGCCCACCAGGGGTACCCGGAGCAGTACTTC. The V and J genes are TRBV5-1 and TRBJ2-7, with D maybe TRBD1 (6 bases). V was trimmed by 0 bases and J by 7 bases, leaving 17 bases between them. This CDR3 region has 15 residues. In germline, CDR1 is SGHRS, CDR2 YFSETQ.